Listed below are T cell receptor beta chains from one sample, sequenced in a study of identifying expanded T cells in peripheral blood. Profiled with immunoSEQ multiplex PCR; TCRdb holds only in-frame clones, not every one. Of 85,000 to 95,000 clones in the sample, around nine tenths were seen once. The sequenced material came from blood. The receptor source for this set is a person between 18 and 70 years old in good health. Each CDR3 is given with its conserved first and last residue. The D gene is left open where the match is weak. Rows may omit the clone size; those that give it use once, few, many or a size class.

d_gene: .; j_gene: TRBJ1-1; abundance: .; v_gene: TRBV27; CDR3nt: TGTGCCAGCAGTTTAACGATGACGAACACTGAAGCTTTCTTT; CDR3aa: CASSLTMTNTEAFF
d_gene: .; j_gene: TRBJ2-7; abundance: .; v_gene: TRBV7-2; CDR3nt: TGTGCCAGCAGCCCCGAACGCGAGCAGTACTTC; CDR3aa: CASSPEREQYF
d_gene: TRBD1; j_gene: TRBJ2-5; abundance: .; v_gene: TRBV30; CDR3nt: TGTGCCTGGAGTCGACTACTCCCGCAGGGACAGGGGGAGACCCAGTACTTC; CDR3aa: CAWSRLLPQGQGETQYF
d_gene: .; j_gene: TRBJ2-5; abundance: .; v_gene: TRBV23-1; CDR3nt: TGCGCCAGCACCGATTGGCAAGAGACCCAGTACTTC; CDR3aa: CASTDWQETQYF
d_gene: .; j_gene: TRBJ2-7; abundance: .; v_gene: TRBV5-1; CDR3nt: TGCGCCAGCAGCTTGGAGCGAGCCTTATACGAGCAGTACTTC; CDR3aa: CASSLERALYEQYF
d_gene: .; j_gene: TRBJ2-5; abundance: .; v_gene: TRBV10-3; CDR3nt: TGTGCCATCAGTGAGTCACAGGGCCGGGAGACCCAGTACTTC; CDR3aa: CAISESQGRETQYF
d_gene: .; j_gene: TRBJ2-1; abundance: .; v_gene: TRBV5-8; CDR3nt: TGTGCCAGCGCCCGCTGGACCGGGGATGAGCAGTTCTTC; CDR3aa: CASARWTGDEQFF
d_gene: TRBD2; j_gene: TRBJ2-3; abundance: once; v_gene: TRBV4-1; CDR3nt: TGCGCCAGCAGCCAACTGACTAGCGGGGATGATACGCAGTATTTT; CDR3aa: CASSQLTSGDDTQYF
d_gene: .; j_gene: TRBJ2-1; abundance: .; v_gene: TRBV7-9; CDR3nt: TGTGCCAGCAGCTCTTGGACCTTAGTGCGGGATCTGTTCTTC; CDR3aa: CASSSWTLVRDLFF
d_gene: .; j_gene: TRBJ2-2; abundance: .; v_gene: TRBV5-6; CDR3nt: TGTGCCAGCAGCTTGGAATTCAGCATCGACAGAGGAACCGGGGAGCTGTTTTTT; CDR3aa: CASSLEFSIDRGTGELFF
d_gene: .; j_gene: TRBJ1-5; abundance: .; v_gene: TRBV6-5; CDR3nt: TGTGCCAGCAGTTACGGGACCTATCAGCCCCAGCATTTT; CDR3aa: CASSYGTYQPQHF
d_gene: TRBD1; j_gene: TRBJ1-6; abundance: .; v_gene: TRBV18; CDR3nt: TGTGCCAGCTCACCAGGGACAGGGAGGGATTCACCCCTCCACTTT; CDR3aa: CASSPGTGRDSPLHF
d_gene: .; j_gene: TRBJ2-2; abundance: .; v_gene: TRBV9; CDR3nt: TGTGCCAGCAGCGTAGTCGGCAGGGCTGGAACCGGGGAGCTGTTTTTT; CDR3aa: CASSVVGRAGTGELFF
d_gene: TRBD2; j_gene: TRBJ2-1; abundance: .; v_gene: TRBV4-3; CDR3nt: TGCGCCAGCAGCCGATTTAGCGGGAGGGCCAGCTACAATGAGCAGTTCTTC; CDR3aa: CASSRFSGRASYNEQFF
d_gene: .; j_gene: TRBJ1-2; abundance: .; v_gene: TRBV28; CDR3nt: TGTGCCAGCAGTTCCCGGCGCTATGGCTACACCTTC; CDR3aa: CASSSRRYGYTF
d_gene: .; j_gene: TRBJ1-2; abundance: few; v_gene: TRBV4-1; CDR3nt: TGCGCCAGCAGCCAAGACAGGGGAGTTGGCTACACCTTC; CDR3aa: CASSQDRGVGYTF
d_gene: .; j_gene: TRBJ2-2; abundance: .; v_gene: TRBV5-3; CDR3nt: TGTGCCAGAAGCTTGGCACAGCAATTATCCAACACCGGGGAGCTGTTTTTT; CDR3aa: CARSLAQQLSNTGELFF
d_gene: .; j_gene: TRBJ1-3; abundance: .; v_gene: TRBV2; CDR3nt: TGTGCCAGCAGAGAAACTATGGGGAGTGGGCCTGGAAACACCATATATTTT; CDR3aa: CASRETMGSGPGNTIYF
d_gene: TRBD1; j_gene: TRBJ2-2; abundance: .; v_gene: TRBV10-3; CDR3nt: TGTGCCATCAGGGAAGGATCCGGGACAGGGGGATTACGCGGGGAGCTGTTTTTT; CDR3aa: CAIREGSGTGGLRGELFF
d_gene: TRBD1; j_gene: TRBJ2-2; abundance: .; v_gene: TRBV29-1; CDR3nt: TGCAGCGCGACGGACAGGGATCACACCGGGGAGCTGTTTTTT; CDR3aa: CSATDRDHTGELFF
d_gene: .; j_gene: TRBJ2-5; abundance: .; v_gene: TRBV30; CDR3nt: TGTGCCTGGAGTGTTTCCCAAGAGACCCAGTACTTC; CDR3aa: CAWSVSQETQYF
d_gene: TRBD1; j_gene: TRBJ1-1; abundance: .; v_gene: TRBV19; CDR3nt: TGTGCCAGTAGTATAATCCAGGGGGCGGGCACTGAAGCTTTCTTT; CDR3aa: CASSIIQGAGTEAFF
d_gene: .; j_gene: TRBJ1-4; abundance: once; v_gene: TRBV18; CDR3nt: TGTGCCAGCTCACCCAGTCTGTCAGGGTTCAGGAATGAAAAACTGTTTTTT; CDR3aa: CASSPSLSGFRNEKLFF
d_gene: TRBD2; j_gene: TRBJ2-3; abundance: .; v_gene: TRBV5-1; CDR3nt: TGCGCCAGCAGCCCTTCTAGCGGGGGCACAGATACGCAGTATTTT; CDR3aa: CASSPSSGGTDTQYF
d_gene: .; j_gene: TRBJ2-7; abundance: .; v_gene: TRBV7-9; CDR3nt: TGTGCCAGCAGCTTGGTCGCGTCGGCGAGCTCCTACGAGCAGTACTTC; CDR3aa: CASSLVASASSYEQYF
d_gene: TRBD1; j_gene: TRBJ1-2; abundance: .; v_gene: TRBV28; CDR3nt: TGTGCCAGCAGTTTAGTTCGGGACAGGACCTTTTTTACCTTC; CDR3aa: CASSLVRDRTFFTF
d_gene: TRBD1; j_gene: TRBJ1-5; abundance: .; v_gene: TRBV30; CDR3nt: TGTGCCTGGAGTGTACTTGGACAGGGCAATCAGCCCCAGCATTTT; CDR3aa: CAWSVLGQGNQPQHF
d_gene: .; j_gene: TRBJ1-5; abundance: .; v_gene: TRBV7-2; CDR3nt: TGTGCCAGCAGCTTAGGGGGGCTAAGAAATCAGCCCCAGCATTTT; CDR3aa: CASSLGGLRNQPQHF
d_gene: TRBD1; j_gene: TRBJ1-2; abundance: .; v_gene: TRBV28; CDR3nt: TGTGCCAGCAGGTTCCATGACAGGGAAACTGGCTACACCTTC; CDR3aa: CASRFHDRETGYTF
d_gene: TRBD2; j_gene: TRBJ2-7; abundance: .; v_gene: TRBV28; CDR3nt: TGTGCCAGCAACCCCTTCGGGACTAGTTATCCGTACGAGCAGTACTTC; CDR3aa: CASNPFGTSYPYEQYF